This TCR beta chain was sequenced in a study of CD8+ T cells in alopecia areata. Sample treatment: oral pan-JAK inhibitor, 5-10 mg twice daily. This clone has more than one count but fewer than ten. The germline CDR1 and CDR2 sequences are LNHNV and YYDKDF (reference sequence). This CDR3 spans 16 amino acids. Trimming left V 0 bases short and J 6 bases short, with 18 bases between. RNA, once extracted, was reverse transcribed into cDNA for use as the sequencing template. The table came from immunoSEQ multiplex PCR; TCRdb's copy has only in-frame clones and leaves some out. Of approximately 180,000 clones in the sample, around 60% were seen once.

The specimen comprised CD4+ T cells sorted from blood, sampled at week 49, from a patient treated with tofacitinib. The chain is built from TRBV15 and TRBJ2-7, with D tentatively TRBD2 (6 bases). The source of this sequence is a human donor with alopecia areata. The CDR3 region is CATSRDPIGSGGEQYF. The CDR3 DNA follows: TGTGCCACCAGCAGAGATCCTATCGGTAGCGGAGGCGAGCAGTACTTC.